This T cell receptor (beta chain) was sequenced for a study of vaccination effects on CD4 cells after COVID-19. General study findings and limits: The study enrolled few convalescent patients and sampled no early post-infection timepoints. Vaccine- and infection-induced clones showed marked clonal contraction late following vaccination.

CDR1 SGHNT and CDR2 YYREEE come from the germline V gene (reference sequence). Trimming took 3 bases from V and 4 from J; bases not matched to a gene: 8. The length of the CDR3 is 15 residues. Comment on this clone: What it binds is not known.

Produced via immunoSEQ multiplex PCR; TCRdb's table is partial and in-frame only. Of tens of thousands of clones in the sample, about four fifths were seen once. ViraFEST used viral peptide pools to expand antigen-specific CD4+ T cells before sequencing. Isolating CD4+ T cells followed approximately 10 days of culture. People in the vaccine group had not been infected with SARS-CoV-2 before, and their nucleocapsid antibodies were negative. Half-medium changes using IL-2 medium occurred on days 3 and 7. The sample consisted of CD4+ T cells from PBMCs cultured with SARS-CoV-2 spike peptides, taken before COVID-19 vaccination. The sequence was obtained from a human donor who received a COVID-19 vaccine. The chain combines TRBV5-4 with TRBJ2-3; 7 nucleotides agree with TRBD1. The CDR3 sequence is CASSSRQGRADTQYF. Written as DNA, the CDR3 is TGTGCCAGCAGCTCGCGACAGGGTCGGGCAGATACGCAGTATTTT. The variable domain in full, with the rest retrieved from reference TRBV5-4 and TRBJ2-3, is ETGVTQSPTHLIKTRGQQVTLRCSSQSGHNTVSWYQQALGQGPQFIFQYYREEENGRGNFPPRFSGLQFPNYSSELNVNALELDDSALYLCASSSRQGRADTQYFGPGTRLTVL.